The clone carrying this TCR beta chain came up once. This may be a read error, as it is one base from a much larger clone. The data are from a study of identical twins. Per germline, CDR1 MGHDK and CDR2 SYGVNS. The CDR3 runs to 14 residues. Via MiXCR, TCRdb re-called the 5' RACE reads, giving one row per CDR3 protein. This table holds about 390,000 distinct CDR3 sequences, roughly 10% found once. This sequence was found in a woman in her 50s in good health. Material for sequencing was naive T cells sorted from blood. The chain has TRBV25-1 and TRBJ2-1, with D possibly being TRBD1 (7 bases). The CDR3 loop is CSTGGDRTYNEQFF. The CDR3 nucleotides are TGTTCCACGGGCGGGGACAGAACATACAATGAGCAGTTCTTC.